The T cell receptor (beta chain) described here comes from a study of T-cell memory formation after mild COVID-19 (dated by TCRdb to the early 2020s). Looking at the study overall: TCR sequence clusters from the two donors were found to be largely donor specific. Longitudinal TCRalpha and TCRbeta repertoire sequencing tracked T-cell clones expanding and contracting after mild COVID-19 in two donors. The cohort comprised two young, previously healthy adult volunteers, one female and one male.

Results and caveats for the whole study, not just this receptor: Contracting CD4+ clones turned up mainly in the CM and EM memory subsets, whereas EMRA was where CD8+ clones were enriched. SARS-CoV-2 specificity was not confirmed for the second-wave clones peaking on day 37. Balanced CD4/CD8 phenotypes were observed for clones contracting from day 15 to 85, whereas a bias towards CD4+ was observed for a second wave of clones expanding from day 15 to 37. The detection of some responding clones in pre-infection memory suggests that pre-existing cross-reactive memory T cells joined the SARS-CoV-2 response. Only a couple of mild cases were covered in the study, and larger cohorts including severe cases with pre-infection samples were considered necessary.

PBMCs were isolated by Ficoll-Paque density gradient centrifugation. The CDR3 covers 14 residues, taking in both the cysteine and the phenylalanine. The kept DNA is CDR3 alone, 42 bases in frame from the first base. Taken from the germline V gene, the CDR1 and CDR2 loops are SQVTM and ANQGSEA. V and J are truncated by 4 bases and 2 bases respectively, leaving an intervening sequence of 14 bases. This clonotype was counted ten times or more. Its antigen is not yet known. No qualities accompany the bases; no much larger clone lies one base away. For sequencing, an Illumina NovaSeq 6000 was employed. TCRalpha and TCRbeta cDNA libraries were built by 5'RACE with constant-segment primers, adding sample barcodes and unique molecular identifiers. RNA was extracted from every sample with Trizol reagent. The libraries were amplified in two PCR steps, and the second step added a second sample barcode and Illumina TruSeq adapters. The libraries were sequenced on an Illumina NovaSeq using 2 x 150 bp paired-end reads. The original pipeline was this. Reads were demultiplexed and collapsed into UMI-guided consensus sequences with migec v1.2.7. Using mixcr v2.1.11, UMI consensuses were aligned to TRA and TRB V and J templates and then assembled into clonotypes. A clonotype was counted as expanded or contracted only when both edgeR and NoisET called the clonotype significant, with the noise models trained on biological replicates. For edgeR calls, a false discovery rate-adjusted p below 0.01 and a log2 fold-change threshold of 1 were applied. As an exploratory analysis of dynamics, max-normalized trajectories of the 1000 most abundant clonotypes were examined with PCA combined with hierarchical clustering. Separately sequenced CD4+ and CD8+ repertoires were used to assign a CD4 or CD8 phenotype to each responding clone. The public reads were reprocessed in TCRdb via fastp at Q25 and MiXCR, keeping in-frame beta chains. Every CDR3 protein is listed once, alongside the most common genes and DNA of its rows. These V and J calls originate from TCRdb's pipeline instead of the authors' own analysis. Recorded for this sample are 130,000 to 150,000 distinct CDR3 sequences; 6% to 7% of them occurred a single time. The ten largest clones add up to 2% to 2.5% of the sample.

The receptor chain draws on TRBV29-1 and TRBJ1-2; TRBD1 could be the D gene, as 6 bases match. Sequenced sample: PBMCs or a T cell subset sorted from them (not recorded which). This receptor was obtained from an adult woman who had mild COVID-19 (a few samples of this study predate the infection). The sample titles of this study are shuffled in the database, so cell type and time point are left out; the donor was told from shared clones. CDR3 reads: CSVVVTGTNYGYTF. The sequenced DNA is TGCAGCGTTGTAGTCACAGGGACCAACTATGGCTACACCTTC.